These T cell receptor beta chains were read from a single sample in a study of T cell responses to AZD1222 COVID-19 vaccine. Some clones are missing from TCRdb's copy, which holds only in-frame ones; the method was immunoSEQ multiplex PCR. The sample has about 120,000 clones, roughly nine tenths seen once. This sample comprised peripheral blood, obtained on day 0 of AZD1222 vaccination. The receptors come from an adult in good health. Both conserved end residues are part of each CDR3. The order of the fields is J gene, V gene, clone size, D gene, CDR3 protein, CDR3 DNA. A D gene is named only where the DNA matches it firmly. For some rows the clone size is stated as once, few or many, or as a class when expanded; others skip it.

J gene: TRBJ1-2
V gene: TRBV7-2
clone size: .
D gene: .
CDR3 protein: CASSWLLGYTF
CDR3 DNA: TGTGCCAGCAGCTGGCTCCTTGGCTACACCTTC

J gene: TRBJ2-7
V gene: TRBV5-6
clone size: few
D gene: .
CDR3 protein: CASSLAPLKAKQYF
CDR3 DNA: TGTGCCAGCAGCTTGGCTCCCTTGAAGGCGAAGCAGTACTTC

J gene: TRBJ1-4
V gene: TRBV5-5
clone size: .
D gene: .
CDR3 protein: CASSFSYNEKLFF
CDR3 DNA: TGTGCCAGCAGCTTCAGTTATAATGAAAAACTGTTTTTT

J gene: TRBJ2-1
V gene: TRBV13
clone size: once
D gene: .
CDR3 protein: CASSLVRGRSYNEQFF
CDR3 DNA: TGTGCCAGCAGCTTAGTTCGGGGAAGGTCCTACAATGAGCAGTTCTTC

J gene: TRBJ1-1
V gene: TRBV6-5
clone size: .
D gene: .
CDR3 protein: CASSYPGQNTEAFF
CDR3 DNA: TGTGCCAGCAGTTACCCAGGACAGAACACTGAAGCTTTCTTT

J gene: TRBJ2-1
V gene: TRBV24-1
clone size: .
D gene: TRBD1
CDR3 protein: CATSDLARTGHEQFF
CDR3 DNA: TGTGCCACCAGTGATCTAGCCCGGACAGGGCATGAGCAGTTCTTC

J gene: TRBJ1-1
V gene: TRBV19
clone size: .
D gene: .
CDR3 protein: CASTLLSGDTEAFF
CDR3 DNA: TGTGCCAGTACATTACTAAGTGGGGACACTGAAGCTTTCTTT

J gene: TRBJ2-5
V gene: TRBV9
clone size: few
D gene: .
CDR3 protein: CASSVAPGAQETQYF
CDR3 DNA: TGTGCCAGCAGCGTAGCTCCGGGGGCCCAAGAGACCCAGTACTTC

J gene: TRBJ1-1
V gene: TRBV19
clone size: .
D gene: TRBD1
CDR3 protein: CASNPPGQGNTEAFF
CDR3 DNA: TGTGCCAGTAACCCCCCTGGACAGGGAAACACTGAAGCTTTCTTT

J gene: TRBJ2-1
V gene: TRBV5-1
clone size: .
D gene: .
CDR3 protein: CASSSANEQFF
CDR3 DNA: TGCGCCAGCAGCTCGGCCAATGAGCAGTTCTTC

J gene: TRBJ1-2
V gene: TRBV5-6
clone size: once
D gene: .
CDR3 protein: CASTARRVDYGYTF
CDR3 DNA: TGTGCCAGCACCGCCCGAAGGGTTGACTATGGCTACACCTTC

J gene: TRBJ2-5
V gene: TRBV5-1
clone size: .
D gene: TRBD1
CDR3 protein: CASSLGTATAETQYF
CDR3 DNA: TGCGCCAGCAGCCTCGGGACAGCCACCGCCGAGACCCAGTACTTC

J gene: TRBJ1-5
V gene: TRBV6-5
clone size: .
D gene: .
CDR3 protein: CASSSSRQPQHF
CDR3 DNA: TGTGCCAGCAGTTCCTCTCGTCAGCCCCAGCATTTT

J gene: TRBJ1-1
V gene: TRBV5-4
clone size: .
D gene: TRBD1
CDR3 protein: CASSSDRVLFDTEAFF
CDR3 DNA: TGTGCCAGCAGCTCGGACAGGGTGTTATTCGACACTGAAGCTTTCTTT

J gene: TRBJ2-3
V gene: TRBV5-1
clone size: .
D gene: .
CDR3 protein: CASSFGPSALRGTDTQYF
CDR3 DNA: TGCGCCAGCAGCTTTGGTCCTTCTGCCCTCCGGGGCACAGATACGCAGTATTTT

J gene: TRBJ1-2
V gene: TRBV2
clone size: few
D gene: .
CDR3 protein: CATTPQDAGYGYTF
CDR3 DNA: TGTGCTACCACACCACAAGACGCTGGCTATGGCTACACCTTC

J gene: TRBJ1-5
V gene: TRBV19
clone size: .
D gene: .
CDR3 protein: CASSVSLRGANQPQHF
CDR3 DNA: TGTGCCAGTAGTGTCTCGTTACGGGGGGCCAATCAGCCCCAGCATTTT

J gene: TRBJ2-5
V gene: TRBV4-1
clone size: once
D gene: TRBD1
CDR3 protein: CASSQNVRDRGPETQYF
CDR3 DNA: TGCGCCAGCAGCCAAAACGTACGGGACAGGGGCCCAGAGACCCAGTACTTC

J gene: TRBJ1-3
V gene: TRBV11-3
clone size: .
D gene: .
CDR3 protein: CASSPGTGNTIYF
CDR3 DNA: TGTGCCAGCAGCCCCGGGACAGGAAACACCATATATTTT

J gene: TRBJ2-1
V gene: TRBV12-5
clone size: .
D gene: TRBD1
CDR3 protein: CASGWTGNEQFF
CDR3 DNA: TGTGCTAGTGGTTGGACAGGGAATGAGCAGTTCTTC

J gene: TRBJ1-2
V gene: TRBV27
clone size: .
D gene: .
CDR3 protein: CASALRVRDGYTF
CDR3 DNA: TGTGCCAGCGCCCTCCGCGTTAGGGATGGCTACACCTTC

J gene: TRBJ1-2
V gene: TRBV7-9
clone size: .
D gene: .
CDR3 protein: CASRTGESGYTF
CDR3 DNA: TGTGCCAGCAGGACGGGGGAAAGTGGCTACACCTTC

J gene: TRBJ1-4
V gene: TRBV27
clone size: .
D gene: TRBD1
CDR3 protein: CASSLGTGFEKLFF
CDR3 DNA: TGTGCCAGCAGTTTAGGGACAGGGTTTGAAAAACTGTTTTTT

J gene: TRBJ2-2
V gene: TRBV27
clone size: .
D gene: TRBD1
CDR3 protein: CASSFIFDRGYGSGELFF
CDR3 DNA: TGTGCCAGCAGTTTTATTTTCGACAGGGGGTACGGATCCGGGGAGCTGTTTTTT